This is a list of T cell receptor beta chains from one sample in a study of CD8+ T cells in alopecia areata. Repertoires were generated with immunoSEQ multiplex PCR, while TCRdb's copy carries only in-frame clones and drops some. The sample lists approximately 150,000 clones, approximately 90% occurring once. The sample here was CD8+ T cells sorted from blood, taken at week 4, from a patient treated with tofacitinib. The receptors shown here come from a human donor with alopecia areata. CDR3s include the opening cysteine and the closing phenylalanine or tryptophan. A D gene is named only where the DNA matches it firmly. Rows may omit the clone size; those that give it use once, few, many or a size class.

j_call | v_call | d_call | clone_size | cdr3_aa | cdr3_nt
TRBJ2-7 | TRBV5-4 | . | . | CASSLPGAGEQYF | TGTGCCAGCAGCTTGCCAGGGGCGGGGGAGCAGTACTTC
TRBJ2-7 | TRBV10-3 | . | . | CAISESGSYEQYF | TGTGCCATCAGTGAATCCGGCTCCTACGAGCAGTACTTC
TRBJ2-2 | TRBV10-3 | TRBD1 | . | CAISNRGNTGELFF | TGTGCCATCAGCAACAGGGGGAACACCGGGGAGCTGTTTTTT
TRBJ1-2 | TRBV29-1 | . | . | CSVELAGETYGYTF | TGCAGCGTTGAACTTGCTGGGGAAACCTATGGCTACACCTTC
TRBJ2-7 | TRBV19 | . | . | CASSAGLPYEQYF | TGTGCCAGTAGTGCGGGACTGCCCTACGAGCAGTACTTC
TRBJ2-7 | TRBV4-1 | . | . | CASSQEDWSSYEQYF | TGCGCCAGCAGCCAAGAGGACTGGAGCTCCTACGAGCAGTACTTC
TRBJ2-2 | TRBV5-4 | . | . | CASSYNTGELFF | TGTGCCAGCAGCTACAACACCGGGGAGCTGTTTTTT
TRBJ1-1 | TRBV19 | . | . | CASSSPGGIMNTEAFF | TGTGCCAGTAGTTCTCCGGGGGGGATCATGAACACTGAAGCTTTCTTT
TRBJ2-7 | TRBV25-1 | . | . | CASSEYGGNEQYF | TGTGCCAGCAGTGAATATGGAGGGAACGAGCAGTACTTC
TRBJ1-1 | TRBV7-9 | . | . | CASSPSGGRTEAFF | TGTGCCAGCAGCCCATCCGGGGGTCGCACTGAAGCTTTCTTT
TRBJ2-1 | TRBV29-1 | . | few | CSVEDTNYNEQFF | TGCAGCGTTGAAGATACAAACTACAATGAGCAGTTCTTC